A single TCR beta chain is shown here with its context. A much larger clone differs from this one at a single base, so this may be a read error. The sample belongs to a study of blood T cells in healthy people across ages. CDR1 is LGHNA and CDR2 is YNFKEQ in the germline V gene. This CDR3 contains 13 residues. A J-beta primer mix and a sample-barcoded 5' primer were used in a second PCR of about 6 to 12 cycles. TCRdb reprocessed the 5' RACE reads via MiXCR and lists one record per CDR3 protein. The data show roughly 1.6 million distinct CDR3 sequences, roughly 32% seen once. The TCR was taken from a woman under 40 in good health. Sequencing was performed on blood. The chain links TRBV4-2 to TRBJ2-3; D is uncertain. CDR3 sequence reads: CACSQDKTDTQYF. The CDR3 bases are TGTGCCTGCAGCCAAGATAAGACAGATACGCAGTATTTT.